Below, 30 T cell receptor beta chains from the same sample are listed, as sequenced in a study of regulatory T cells in long-lasting Graves disease. The time point was: persistent/refractory GD, antithyroid drugs over 5 years with positive TRAb. The TCR library was made from RNA that had been extracted from PBMCs in TRIzol. Building of the TCR beta libraries involved iRepertoire HTBI primers and Arm-PCR of CDR3 regions. From the multiplex PCR reads, TCRdb called clonotypes with MiXCR, one entry per CDR3 protein. The sample has 430,000 or so distinct CDR3 sequences, around 20% seen once; the top ten hold approximately 14%. The specimen comprised peripheral blood mononuclear cells (PBMCs), sampled when the disease was refractory, from a patient treated with antithyroid drugs. These receptors all stem from a female donor with Graves disease.

The rearrangement links TRBV29-1 to TRBJ1-2; TRBD1 aligns across 9 bases. This CDR3 comprises 21 residues. Germline CDR1 and CDR2: SQVTM and ANQGSEA. V dropped 3 bases and J dropped 0; count of bases not matched to a gene: 23. The CDR3 DNA reads TGCAGCGTTGATGACCAAACTACAGCCGGGACAGGGAGGCAAGCTAACTATGGCTACACCTTC. Translating gives CSVDDQTTAGTGRQANYGYTF.

This clonotype was counted at least ten times. The rearrangement uses TRBV2 and TRBJ2-7; 7 nucleotides line up with TRBD1. Germline trimming cut 1 base from V and 5 bases from J; bases unmatched to any gene: 11. The CDR3 length is 16 residues. Germline V gives CDR1 SNHLY, CDR2 FYNNEI. The CDR3 nucleotides are TGTGCCAGCAGTGAAGGTTTGGGCAGGGGGAGAGACGAGCAGTACTTC. Protein sequence: CASSEGLGRGRDEQYF.

V and J are TRBV14 and TRBJ1-1; D is unresolved. CDR1 SGHDN and CDR2 FVKESK come from the germline V gene. The CDR3 is 19 residues long. Trimming removed 0 bases at V and 3 bases at J, with 23 bases between. Here the CDR3 DNA reads TGTGCCAGCAGCCAAGATTTATCGGCTTTTGATCCTCCCCACACTGAAGCTTTCTTT. Residues: CASSQDLSAFDPPHTEAFF.

This clonotype was seen repeatedly, ten times or more. V usage is TRBV12-3 or TRBV12-4 and J usage is TRBJ2-7; 7 positions agree with TRBD1. V was pared by 5 bases and J by 6 bases, with 4 bases of the junction left unmatched. The CDR3 spans 12 residues. The DNA of the CDR3 is TGTGCCAGCAGTCCGACAGGGTCCGAGCAGTACTTC. Protein sequence: CASSPTGSEQYF.

This clonotype was seen repeatedly, ten times or more. The J gene is TRBJ2-7, the V gene TRBV27, with D hard to call. The CDR3 extends over 14 amino acids. The germline gives CDR1 MNHEY, CDR2 SMNVEV (reference sequence). V dropped 0 bases and J dropped 2 bases, with 8 bases sitting between them. The CDR3 loop is CASSLSWLAYEQYF. The CDR3 bases are TGTGCCAGCAGTTTATCGTGGCTAGCCTACGAGCAGTACTTC.

Many counts were recorded for this clonotype. The chain recombines TRBV7-9 with TRBJ2-7, with TRBD1 identical over 9 bases. Germline assignment: CDR1 SEHNR and CDR2 FQNEAQ (reference sequence). The length of the CDR3 is 15 residues. J was trimmed by 3 bases and V by 0 bases; bases with no gene match: 3. The CDR3 DNA is TGTGCCAGCAGCTTAGCTTCGACAGGGGGCTACGAGCAGTACTTC. Translation gives CASSLASTGGYEQYF.

This chain links TRBV12-3 or TRBV12-4 with TRBJ2-1; 7 positions match TRBD1. The trim removed 7 bases at V and 4 bases at J, leaving 4 bases unmatched. This CDR3 region has 13 residues. CDR3 nucleotides: TGTGCCAGCACCTGGGACAGTTACAATGAGCAGTTCTTC. This encodes CASTWDSYNEQFF.

Ten or more counts support this clonotype. J is TRBJ1-1 and V is TRBV30, with D hard to call. There are 13 residues in the CDR3. With 0 bases removed from V and 0 bases from J, the gap between germline ends came to 5 bases. Germline CDR1 GTSNPN, CDR2 SVGIG (reference sequence). The CDR3 loop is CAWSVGLNTEAFF. CDR3 DNA: TGTGCCTGGAGTGTTGGGCTGAACACTGAAGCTTTCTTT.

At least ten counts were recorded for this clonotype. This chain uses TRBV28 with TRBJ2-7, with D unresolved. The V end lost 3 bases, the J end lost 4 bases, and 16 bases lay between the germline ends. Germline-derived CDR1 and CDR2 are MDHEN and SYDVKM. This CDR3 has 15 amino acids. The DNA of the CDR3 is TGTGCCAGCAGTTTCTCGGGCAGCCTTGTTTACGAGCAGTACTTC. Translated: CASSFSGSLVYEQYF.

At least ten counts were recorded for this clonotype. The chain links TRBV27 to TRBJ1-1; TRBD1 might be the D (6 bases). Germline V CDR1 and CDR2: MNHEY, SMNVEV (reference sequence). This CDR3 region has 13 residues. Trimming took 9 bases from V and 0 from J, leaving 11 bases between them. CDR3 residues: CASHRAMNTEAFF. The CDR3 DNA follows: TGTGCCAGTCACAGGGCTATGAACACTGAAGCTTTCTTT.

V and J are TRBV6-1 and TRBJ2-5; 7 nucleotides line up with TRBD2. The CDR3 is made up of 14 amino acids. Looked up from germline, CDR1 is MNHNS and CDR2 is SASEGT. The trim removed 8 bases at V and 4 bases at J, leaving 10 bases unmatched. The CDR3 coding sequence is TGTGCCAGCGTGGGGGGGGGAATAGGAGAGACCCAGTACTTC. Residues: CASVGGGIGETQYF.

Remarks on this clonotype: This may come from a read error, since a much larger clone is one base off. The chain couples TRBV13 to TRBJ1-1; 10 bases align to TRBD1. V lost 5 bases and J lost 5; bases outside the gene matches: 8. Germline values: CDR1 PRHDT, CDR2 FYEKMQ (reference sequence). This CDR3 comprises 15 residues. The CDR3 DNA reads as TGTGCCAGCAGCAGAGAGGGACAGGGGTTTACTGAAGCTTTCTTT. Its translation is CASSREGQGFTEAFF.

The rearrangement uses TRBV29-1 and TRBJ2-3; 8 nucleotides agree with TRBD2. V lost 6 bases and J lost 5; bases outside the gene matches: 7. The CDR3 is 13 amino acids. Germline CDR1 and CDR2: SQVTM and ANQGSEA. CDR3 loop: CSVQAGAVDTQYF. The DNA for the CDR3 is TGCAGCGTGCAAGCGGGAGCTGTAGATACGCAGTATTTT.

V and J are TRBV6-5 and TRBJ2-2; no reliable D call. The V end was cut by 3 bases, the J end by 4 bases, with 12 bases between. The CDR3 is 15 amino acids. Germline CDR1 MNHEY, CDR2 SVGAGI. CDR3 nucleotide sequence: TGTGCCAGCAGTTATGCGCAGAGACTCACCGGGGAGCTGTTTTTT. It encodes CASSYAQRLTGELFF.

This clonotype was seen repeatedly, ten times or more. The chain joins TRBV28 to TRBJ2-7, with 11 bases identical to TRBD2. This CDR3 is 15 amino acids long. The V segment lost 2 bases and the J segment 3 bases; nucleotides outside the gene matches: 3. The germline V gene encodes CDR1 MDHEN and CDR2 SYDVKM. Here the CDR3 reads CASSLGGLAVYEQYF. The DNA for the CDR3 is TGTGCCAGCAGTTTAGGGGGACTAGCGGTCTACGAGCAGTACTTC.

The rearrangement uses TRBV28 and TRBJ2-1; possibly TRBD1 for D (7 bases). CDR3 size: 15 residues. Per germline, CDR1 MDHEN and CDR2 SYDVKM. V was trimmed by 6 bases and J by 4 bases, leaving 16 bases between them. In DNA form, the CDR3 reads TGTGCCAGCAGGGAGGGGCAGGGGGATTACAATGAGCAGTTCTTC. It specifies CASREGQGDYNEQFF. Together with reference TRBV28 and TRBJ2-1, the CDR3 gives the full variable domain: DVKVTQSSRYLVKRTGEKVFLECVQDMDHENMFWYRQDPGLGLRLIYFSYDVKMKEKGDIPEGYSVSREKKERFSLILESASTNQTSMYLCASREGQGDYNEQFFGPGTRLTVL.

For this clonotype: A read error is possible here, since a much larger clone lies one base away. The J gene is TRBJ1-1, the V gene TRBV29-1; 10 bases are shared with TRBD1. The trim removed 6 bases at V and 3 bases at J, leaving 7 bases unmatched. The CDR3 is 14 amino acids. Germline assignment: CDR1 SQVTM and CDR2 ANQGSEA. CDR3 sequence (DNA): TGCAGCGTGCCTAGGGACAGGGGCTACACTGAAGCTTTCTTT. Amino acids: CSVPRDRGYTEAFF.

This clonotype was seen at least ten times. The CDR3 sequence: CATGRGLGEPQHF. In DNA, the CDR3 is TGTGCCACAGGACGAGGGTTGGGAGAGCCCCAGCATTTT. V and J are TRBV2 and TRBJ1-5; D gene uncertain. V dropped 10 bases and J dropped 8 bases, with 18 bases sitting between them. CDR3 length equals 13 residues. Germline V gene lookup returns CDR1 SNHLY and CDR2 FYNNEI.

This clonotype was counted a few times. The genes are TRBV20-1 and TRBJ2-7, with 10 bases lining up with TRBD2. CDR1 and CDR2 (germline): DFQATT, SNEGSKA (reference sequence). The CDR3 runs to 15 residues. V gave up 3 bases and J gave up 1 base; unmatched junction bases: 6. CDR3 DNA sequence: TGCAGTGCTAGGCCAGCGGGAGGGCAGTCCTACGAGCAGTACTTC. Its translation: CSARPAGGQSYEQYF.

This clonotype came up many times. The V call is TRBV28, the J call TRBJ1-1; the D gene is possibly TRBD1 (6 bases). The CDR3 covers 14 residues. CDR1 is MDHEN and CDR2 is SYDVKM in the germline V gene. The ends were cut back, 7 bases at V and 1 base at J, with 13 bases in the middle. In nucleotides, the CDR3 is TGTGCCAGCATCACTGGGACAACGAACACTGAAGCTTTCTTT. Translated: CASITGTTNTEAFF.

This clonotype was seen a handful of times. The rearrangement links TRBV15 to TRBJ1-4; D gene uncertain. Per the germline V gene, CDR1 is LNHNV and CDR2 is YYDKDF (reference sequence). This CDR3 comprises 13 residues. The V end was cut by 1 base, the J end by 8 bases, with 8 bases between. CDR3 sequence (DNA): TGTGCCACCAGCAGAGCCAAGACAGAAAAACTGTTTTTT. Protein product: CATSRAKTEKLFF.

This clonotype was counted ten times or more. The chain carries TRBV29-1 and TRBJ2-5; 8 bases are a match to TRBD2. After removal of 6 bases from V and 4 bases from J, the junction contained 10 bases not matched to a gene. This CDR3 has 14 residues. From germline, CDR1 is SQVTM and CDR2 ANQGSEA. The CDR3 DNA follows: TGCAGCGTCCACGGGACTAGGAGTGGAGAGACCCAGTACTTC. Translated, it gives CSVHGTRSGETQYF.

This clonotype was recorded only once. V gene TRBV7-9 combines with J gene TRBJ2-7, with 9 bases fitting TRBD1. J gave up 4 bases and V 5 bases, and 15 bases lay outside the gene matches. CDR1 and CDR2 (germline): SEHNR, FQNEAQ (reference sequence). The CDR3 has 17 amino acids. The CDR3 reads CASSTSRDRAGLYEQYF. The DNA of the CDR3 is TGTGCCAGCAGCACGTCCCGGGACAGGGCCGGTCTATACGAGCAGTACTTC.

This clonotype was found a few times. This chain uses TRBV7-9 with TRBJ2-5, with 9 bases matching TRBD1. Germline V CDR1 and CDR2: SEHNR, FQNEAQ (reference sequence). The CDR3 totals 15 residues. V lost 5 bases to trimming and J lost 1 base; unmatched junction nucleotides: 5. The CDR3 is CASSAGTGPQETQYF. For the CDR3, the DNA is TGTGCCAGCAGCGCCGGGACAGGGCCCCAAGAGACCCAGTACTTC.

The chain carries TRBV7-2 and TRBJ2-4; no firm D call. Per the germline V gene, CDR1 is SGHTA and CDR2 is FQGNSA. Trimming removed 1 base from V and 1 base from J, with 8 bases in between. The CDR3 covers 15 residues. CDR3 DNA: TGTGCCAGCAGCTTAGGGGCCAACGCCAAAAACATTCAGTACTTC. The encoded protein is CASSLGANAKNIQYF.

The table lists this clonotype with many counts. This CDR3 is CASSAQTGGDGYTF. The DNA of the CDR3 is TGTGCCAGCTCAGCCCAGACAGGGGGCGATGGCTACACCTTC. The J gene is TRBJ1-2, the V gene TRBV18, with TRBD1 matching over 10 bases. Per the germline V gene, CDR1 is KGHSH and CDR2 is LQKENI. The CDR3 has 14 amino acids. V trimming: 5 bases; J trimming: 6 bases; junction bases outside the gene matches: 6.

The sample holds one count of this clonotype. The gene calls are TRBV27 and TRBJ2-7, with TRBD2 identical over 9 bases. Trimming took 10 bases from V and 2 from J; bases not matched to a gene: 6. This CDR3 has 13 residues. CDR1 is MNHEY, CDR2 SMNVEV, per germline (reference sequence). The CDR3 reads CATTTSGPYEQYF. DNA of the CDR3: TGTGCCACCACGACTAGCGGACCCTACGAGCAGTACTTC.

V and J are TRBV11-2 and TRBJ2-1, with TRBD2 identical over 11 bases. Germline V lookup: CDR1 SGHAT, CDR2 FQNNGV. This CDR3 contains 15 residues. V shed 5 bases, J shed 8 bases, and the junction held 8 bases outside the gene matches. CDR3 in amino acids: CASSLTSGSFHEQFF. The CDR3 region has the DNA TGTGCCAGCAGCCTAACTAGCGGGAGTTTCCATGAGCAGTTCTTC.

V gene TRBV7-6 combines with J gene TRBJ1-1; D remains ambiguous. The CDR3 extends over 14 amino acids. Between the trimmed V and J ends, which lost 5 bases and 8 bases, there was a span of 18 bases. CDR1 is SGHVS and CDR2 is FNYEAQ in the germline V gene. In DNA form, the CDR3 reads TGTGCCAGCAGCCCGGACCTAACATACGGAGAAGCTTTCTTT. Amino acids: CASSPDLTYGEAFF.

This chain links TRBV12-5 with TRBJ2-1; D not resolved. Germline lookup yields CDR1 LGHNT and CDR2 FRNRAP. With 1 base removed from V and 7 bases from J, the gap between germline ends came to 8 bases. This CDR3 comprises 13 residues. CDR3 loop: CASGLDRSNEQFF. DNA for the CDR3: TGTGCTAGTGGTTTGGACAGATCAAATGAGCAGTTCTTC.